One and the same sample provided the 29 T cell receptor beta chains below, sequenced in a study of vaccination effects on CD4 cells after COVID-19. ViraFEST used viral peptide pools to expand antigen-specific CD4+ T cells before sequencing. CD4+ T cell isolation took place after 10 days of culture. Between March and December 2020, the person had a SARS-CoV-2 infection that PCR confirmed. Antigen specificity for these receptors is unknown. Only in-frame clones appear in the TCRdb table, and some are missing; sequencing was by immunoSEQ multiplex PCR. The sample lists around 30,000 clones, 77% occurring once. This sample comprised CD4+ T cells from PBMCs cultured with HCoV-NL63 spike peptides, obtained before COVID-19 vaccination. These receptors all come from a human donor who had a prior SARS-CoV-2 infection.

The V and J genes are TRBV28 and TRBJ2-3; a weak D match, TRBD2 (7 bases). CDR3 length equals 15 residues. Germline CDR1 is MDHEN and CDR2 is SYDVKM. The V gene lost 6 bases and the J gene lost 2 bases, with 15 bases spanning the gap. The CDR3 DNA sequence: TGTGCCAGCAGCAGGGGTGCGGGAGCCACAGATACGCAGTATTTT. This encodes CASSRGAGATDTQYF.

The DNA of the CDR3 is TGTGCCAGCGAACAGGGGGCGAACACCGGGGAGCTGTTTTTT. It yields the protein CASEQGANTGELFF. J is TRBJ2-2 and V is TRBV7-3; 8 nucleotides match TRBD1. Per the germline V gene, CDR1 is SGHTA and CDR2 is FQGTGA. The CDR3 consists of 14 residues. After removal of 8 bases from V and 0 bases from J, the junction contained 2 bases not matched to a gene.

The chain is built from TRBV14 and TRBJ1-2, with 7 nucleotides matching TRBD1. Germline V gene sequence: CDR1 SGHDN, CDR2 FVKESK. This CDR3 is built from 14 residues. V gave up 0 bases and J gave up 3 bases; unmatched junction bases: 1. The DNA for the CDR3 is TGTGCCAGCAGCCAAGAACAGGGGTACTATGGCTACACCTTC. Protein: CASSQEQGYYGYTF.

The genes are TRBV9 and TRBJ2-2; D perhaps matches TRBD2 (5 bases). CDR1 and CDR2 (germline): SGDLS, YYNGEE. The V and J ends lost 0 bases and 4 bases respectively, with 10 bases between them. This CDR3 is built from 15 residues. CDR3 DNA: TGTGCCAGCAGCGTAGGCCCCAGCGGCACCGGGGAGCTGTTTTTT. It is translated as CASSVGPSGTGELFF.

This chain joins TRBV6-1 and TRBJ1-2; 9 bases agree with TRBD1. CDR3 length: 13 residues. Trimming removed 3 bases from V and 8 bases from J; junction bases left unmatched: 4. CDR1 is MNHNS and CDR2 is SASEGT in the germline V gene. CDR3 sequence: CASSEGQGYGYTF. The CDR3 DNA sequence: TGTGCCAGCAGTGAGGGACAGGGCTACGGCTACACCTTC.

The chain links TRBV9 to TRBJ2-3; D not resolved. Trimming cost V 0 bases and J 2 bases, with 13 bases left between them. The CDR3 extends over 16 amino acids. Germline lookup yields CDR1 SGDLS and CDR2 YYNGEE. The CDR3 here is CASSVDVLSATDTQYF. CDR3 sequence (DNA): TGTGCCAGCAGCGTAGATGTACTGAGCGCCACAGATACGCAGTATTTT.

In this sample, this clone turned up once. The chain carries TRBV18 and TRBJ2-5; D remains unclear. V lost 3 bases and J 5 bases, leaving 16 bases between the germline ends. The CDR3 spans 15 residues. CDR1 is KGHSH and CDR2 is LQKENI in the germline V gene. CDR3 sequence: CASSPKRTVRETQYF. DNA for the CDR3: TGTGCCAGCTCACCCAAACGGACCGTGAGGGAGACCCAGTACTTC.

This sequence joins TRBV3-1 (or the pseudogene TRBV3-2) and TRBJ1-2, with 7 positions matching TRBD1. Germline values: CDR1 LGHDT, CDR2 YNNKEL (reference sequence). CDR3 size: 15 residues. With V trimmed by 0 bases and J by 4 bases, 5 bases remained unmatched. As DNA, the CDR3 is TGTGCCAGCAGCCAAGACCCAGGGGGTCTCTATGGCTACACCTTC. Its translation is CASSQDPGGLYGYTF.

V is TRBV11-3 and J is TRBJ2-3, with no clear D. The germline V and J ends were trimmed by 5 bases and 1 base, with 10 bases remaining between them. The CDR3 sequence is 14 residues long. CDR1 is SGHNT and CDR2 is YENEEA in the germline V gene. CDR3 nucleotides: TGTGCCAGCAGCAGGCTCCGAGGCACAGATACGCAGTATTTT. Its protein product is CASSRLRGTDTQYF.

The rearrangement uses TRBV6-2 or TRBV6-3 and TRBJ2-3; D gene ambiguous. Trimming removed 5 bases from V and 2 bases from J, with 17 bases in between. The germline CDR1 and CDR2 sequences are MNHEY and SVGEGT. The CDR3 has 16 amino acids. CDR3 region: CASSVRRAEVTDTQYF. Written as DNA, the CDR3 is TGTGCCAGCAGTGTTAGAAGAGCCGAGGTCACAGATACGCAGTATTTT.

The rearrangement uses TRBV5-6 and TRBJ2-5, with 10 bases aligning to TRBD2. Losses at the gene ends were 5 bases for V and 5 bases for J; bases not matched to a gene: 6. The CDR3 sequence is 14 residues long. CDR1 and CDR2 (germline): SGHDT, YYEEEE. The CDR3 here is CASRIAGGMETQYF. The CDR3 nucleotides are TGTGCCAGCAGAATAGCGGGGGGAATGGAGACCCAGTACTTC.

This clone was counted a few times. The V call is TRBV11-2, the J call TRBJ1-3; D is unclear. V was shortened by 2 bases and J by 0 bases, with 11 bases between the two germline ends. This CDR3 comprises 16 residues. Germline V lookup: CDR1 SGHAT, CDR2 FQNNGV. CDR3 amino acids: CASSLYRAYSGNTIYF. The CDR3 nucleotides are TGTGCCAGCAGCTTATACCGGGCTTACTCTGGAAACACCATATATTTT.

A few counts support this clone. The chain couples TRBV30 to TRBJ1-1; unclear D gene. V dropped 0 bases and J dropped 4 bases, with 15 bases sitting between them. CDR3 length: 15 amino acids. CDR1 is GTSNPN, CDR2 SVGIG, per germline (reference sequence). CDR3 residues: CAWSVRGGWGTEAFF. Here the CDR3 DNA reads TGTGCCTGGAGTGTACGAGGAGGTTGGGGCACTGAAGCTTTCTTT.

The chain joins TRBV18 to TRBJ1-3; 8 positions match TRBD1. The CDR3 length is 15 residues. Trimming removed 2 bases from V and 5 bases from J; junction bases left unmatched: 5. CDR1 is KGHSH, CDR2 LQKENI, per germline. CDR3 residues: CASSPGQGGRNTIYF. The CDR3 nucleotides read TGTGCCAGCTCACCAGGACAGGGAGGGCGAAACACCATATATTTT.

The rearrangement links TRBV12-3 or TRBV12-4 to TRBJ1-6; unclear D gene. The CDR3 covers 13 residues. The V end was cut by 1 base, the J end by 7 bases, with 5 bases between. The CDR3 DNA follows: TGTGCCAGCAGTTTAGAAAGGAATTCACCCCTCCACTTT. It translates to CASSLERNSPLHF.

This clone is a singleton in its sample. The chain is built from TRBV6-1 and TRBJ1-4; 7 nucleotides match TRBD1. The J segment lost 5 bases and the V segment lost 3 bases, leaving 9 bases of the junction unmatched. Germline assignment: CDR1 MNHNS and CDR2 SASEGT. This CDR3 comprises 16 residues. The CDR3 is CASSDLLGTENEKLFF. Here the CDR3 DNA reads TGTGCCAGCAGTGATTTGTTGGGGACAGAAAATGAAAAACTGTTTTTT.

This chain uses TRBV6-1 with TRBJ2-3; perhaps TRBD1 as D (5 bases). Trimming cost V 3 bases and J 6 bases, with 13 bases left between them. CDR1 is MNHNS, CDR2 SASEGT, per germline. This CDR3 has 14 amino acids. This CDR3 is CASSDTGWMDTQYF. Written as DNA, the CDR3 is TGTGCCAGCAGTGATACAGGATGGATGGATACGCAGTATTTT.

The rearrangement uses TRBV9 and TRBJ1-2; possibly TRBD1 for D (5 bases). Germline lookup yields CDR1 SGDLS and CDR2 YYNGEE. This CDR3 has 14 amino acids. V was trimmed by 3 bases and J by 2 bases, leaving 11 bases between them. CDR3 in amino acids: CASSGEPGNYGYTF. The CDR3 nucleotides read TGTGCCAGCAGCGGAGAACCAGGGAACTATGGCTACACCTTC.

CDR3 sequence reads: CASSYVFSGNTIYF. The DNA of the CDR3 is TGTGCCAGCAGTTACGTATTTTCTGGAAACACCATATATTTT. J is TRBJ1-3 and V is TRBV6-5; no firm D call. Trimming cost V 2 bases and J 1 base, with 6 bases left between them. The length of the CDR3 is 14 residues. Per germline, CDR1 MNHEY and CDR2 SVGAGI.

This rearrangement joins TRBV6-5 to TRBJ1-2; TRBD1 aligns across 8 bases. The germline V gene has CDR1 MNHEY and CDR2 SVGAGI. The V segment lost 7 bases and the J segment 8 bases; nucleotides outside the gene matches: 12. The CDR3 extends over 14 amino acids. CDR3 region: CASIKGQGRGGYTF. The CDR3 DNA is TGTGCCAGCATCAAAGGACAGGGACGAGGGGGCTACACCTTC.

This clone was seen only a few times. The chain employs TRBV6-5 and TRBJ2-7; D gene uncertain. CDR3 size: 13 residues. Germline CDR1 and CDR2: MNHEY and SVGAGI. Trimming cost V 2 bases and J 6 bases, with 11 bases left between them. CDR3 nucleotide sequence: TGTGCCAGCAGTTACGGCGCAGACTTCGAGCAGTACTTC. This encodes CASSYGADFEQYF.

The chain joins TRBV4-3 to TRBJ2-3, with D possibly being TRBD2 (6 bases). This CDR3 has 16 residues. The V and J ends lost 0 bases and 0 bases respectively, with 10 bases between them. CDR1 is LGHNA, CDR2 YSLEER, per germline. In nucleotides, the CDR3 is TGCGCCAGCAGCCAAGATTTGGCGGGAAGCACAGATACGCAGTATTTT. Translating it yields CASSQDLAGSTDTQYF.

CDR3 in DNA: TGTGCCAGCAGTGACTGGGACAGCCCATCTGGAAACACCATATATTTT. It codes for CASSDWDSPSGNTIYF. The rearrangement links TRBV25-1 to TRBJ1-3, with 7 bases that match TRBD1. With V trimmed by 3 bases and J by 1 base, 6 bases remained unmatched. The CDR3 is 16 residues long. CDR1 and CDR2 from the germline V gene are MGHDK and SYGVNS. The full variable domain, with the rest looked up from reference TRBV25-1 and TRBJ1-3, is EADIYQTPRYLVIGTGKKITLECSQTMGHDKMYWYQQDPGMELHLIHYSYGVNSTEKGDLSSESTVSRIRTEHFPLTLESARPSHTSQYLCASSDWDSPSGNTIYFGEGSWLTVV.

This chain connects TRBV2 to TRBJ2-1, with 12 positions matching TRBD2. V shed 4 bases and J 9 bases; nucleotides not matched to a gene: 7. The CDR3 totals 15 residues. Germline V CDR1 and CDR2: SNHLY, FYNNEI. The CDR3: CASSGLAGGPGEQFF. CDR3 nucleotide sequence: TGTGCCAGCAGTGGGCTAGCGGGGGGGCCCGGTGAGCAGTTCTTC.

V and J are TRBV25-1 and TRBJ1-1; D gene uncertain. V was cut by 0 bases and J by 3 bases, with 8 bases left in between. The CDR3 is made up of 14 amino acids. CDR1 MGHDK and CDR2 SYGVNS come from the germline V gene. CDR3 sequence reads: CASSEYSEYTEAFF. The CDR3 DNA sequence: TGTGCCAGCAGTGAATATTCGGAGTACACTGAAGCTTTCTTT.

The V call is TRBV2, the J call TRBJ2-3; D might be TRBD1 (6 bases). The V and J ends lost 8 bases and 0 bases respectively, with 12 bases between them. The CDR3 has 14 amino acids. CDR1 and CDR2 (germline): SNHLY, FYNNEI. CDR3 sequence: CASAPTGSTDTQYF. The CDR3 nucleotides are TGTGCCAGCGCCCCGACAGGAAGCACAGATACGCAGTATTTT.

This clone came up once. V is TRBV19 and J is TRBJ2-2, with a possible D match to TRBD1 (5 bases). Germline assignment: CDR1 LNHDA and CDR2 SQIVND (reference sequence). This CDR3 spans 14 amino acids. Trimming took 5 bases from V and 3 from J, leaving 10 bases between them. The CDR3 spells CASSLGPYTGELFF. The CDR3 DNA sequence: TGTGCCAGTAGTTTGGGGCCCTACACCGGGGAGCTGTTTTTT.

This sequence joins TRBV5-1 and TRBJ2-2, with 8 bases that match TRBD1. The junction had 9 bases not matched to a gene; V was cut back by 4 bases and J by 1 base. This CDR3 is 17 amino acids long. Per the germline V gene, CDR1 is SGHRS and CDR2 is YFSETQ. The CDR3 loop reads CASSIAGGALNTGELFF. DNA of the CDR3: TGCGCCAGCAGCATAGCAGGGGGCGCCTTGAACACCGGGGAGCTGTTTTTT.

The sample holds a few counts of this clone. The V gene is TRBV4-3, the J gene TRBJ2-1; tentatively, D is TRBD1 (6 bases). V was trimmed by 0 bases and J by 2 bases, leaving 17 bases between them. The V gene's germline CDR1 is LGHNA and CDR2 YSLEER. The CDR3 loop spans 18 amino acids. The CDR3 region is CASSQEQTDRSTYNEQFF. In DNA form, the CDR3 reads TGCGCCAGCAGCCAAGAGCAGACGGACAGATCGACCTACAATGAGCAGTTCTTC.